The next 2 T cell receptor beta chains were all read from a single sample in a study of blood T cell repertoires in COVID-19. Only in-frame clones appear in the TCRdb table, and some are missing; sequencing was by immunoSEQ multiplex PCR. The data hold around 150,000 clones, with about four fifths observed a single time. The sample taken for sequencing was PBMCs or T cells enriched from blood (not recorded which). The receptors come from a man in his fifties or sixties who had recovered from COVID-19.

The CDR3 protein is CAWSLRTSGGHNEQFF. The CDR3 region has the DNA TGTGCCTGGAGTCTCCGGACTAGCGGGGGCCACAATGAGCAGTTCTTC. The chain joins TRBV30 to TRBJ2-1; 13 bases are shared with TRBD2. The germline V gene has CDR1 GTSNPN and CDR2 SVGIG (reference sequence). With 2 bases clipped from V and 5 bases from J, the junction kept 6 bases outside the gene matches. The CDR3 has 16 residues.

This clone was found a few times. This chain joins TRBV5-1 and TRBJ2-7, with 12 bases matching TRBD2. With V trimmed by 3 bases and J by 4 bases, 2 bases remained unmatched. CDR1 is SGHRS and CDR2 is YFSETQ in the germline V gene. There are 14 residues in the CDR3. The CDR3 here is CASSWTSGNYEQYF. The DNA of the CDR3 is TGCGCCAGCAGCTGGACTAGCGGGAATTACGAGCAGTACTTC.